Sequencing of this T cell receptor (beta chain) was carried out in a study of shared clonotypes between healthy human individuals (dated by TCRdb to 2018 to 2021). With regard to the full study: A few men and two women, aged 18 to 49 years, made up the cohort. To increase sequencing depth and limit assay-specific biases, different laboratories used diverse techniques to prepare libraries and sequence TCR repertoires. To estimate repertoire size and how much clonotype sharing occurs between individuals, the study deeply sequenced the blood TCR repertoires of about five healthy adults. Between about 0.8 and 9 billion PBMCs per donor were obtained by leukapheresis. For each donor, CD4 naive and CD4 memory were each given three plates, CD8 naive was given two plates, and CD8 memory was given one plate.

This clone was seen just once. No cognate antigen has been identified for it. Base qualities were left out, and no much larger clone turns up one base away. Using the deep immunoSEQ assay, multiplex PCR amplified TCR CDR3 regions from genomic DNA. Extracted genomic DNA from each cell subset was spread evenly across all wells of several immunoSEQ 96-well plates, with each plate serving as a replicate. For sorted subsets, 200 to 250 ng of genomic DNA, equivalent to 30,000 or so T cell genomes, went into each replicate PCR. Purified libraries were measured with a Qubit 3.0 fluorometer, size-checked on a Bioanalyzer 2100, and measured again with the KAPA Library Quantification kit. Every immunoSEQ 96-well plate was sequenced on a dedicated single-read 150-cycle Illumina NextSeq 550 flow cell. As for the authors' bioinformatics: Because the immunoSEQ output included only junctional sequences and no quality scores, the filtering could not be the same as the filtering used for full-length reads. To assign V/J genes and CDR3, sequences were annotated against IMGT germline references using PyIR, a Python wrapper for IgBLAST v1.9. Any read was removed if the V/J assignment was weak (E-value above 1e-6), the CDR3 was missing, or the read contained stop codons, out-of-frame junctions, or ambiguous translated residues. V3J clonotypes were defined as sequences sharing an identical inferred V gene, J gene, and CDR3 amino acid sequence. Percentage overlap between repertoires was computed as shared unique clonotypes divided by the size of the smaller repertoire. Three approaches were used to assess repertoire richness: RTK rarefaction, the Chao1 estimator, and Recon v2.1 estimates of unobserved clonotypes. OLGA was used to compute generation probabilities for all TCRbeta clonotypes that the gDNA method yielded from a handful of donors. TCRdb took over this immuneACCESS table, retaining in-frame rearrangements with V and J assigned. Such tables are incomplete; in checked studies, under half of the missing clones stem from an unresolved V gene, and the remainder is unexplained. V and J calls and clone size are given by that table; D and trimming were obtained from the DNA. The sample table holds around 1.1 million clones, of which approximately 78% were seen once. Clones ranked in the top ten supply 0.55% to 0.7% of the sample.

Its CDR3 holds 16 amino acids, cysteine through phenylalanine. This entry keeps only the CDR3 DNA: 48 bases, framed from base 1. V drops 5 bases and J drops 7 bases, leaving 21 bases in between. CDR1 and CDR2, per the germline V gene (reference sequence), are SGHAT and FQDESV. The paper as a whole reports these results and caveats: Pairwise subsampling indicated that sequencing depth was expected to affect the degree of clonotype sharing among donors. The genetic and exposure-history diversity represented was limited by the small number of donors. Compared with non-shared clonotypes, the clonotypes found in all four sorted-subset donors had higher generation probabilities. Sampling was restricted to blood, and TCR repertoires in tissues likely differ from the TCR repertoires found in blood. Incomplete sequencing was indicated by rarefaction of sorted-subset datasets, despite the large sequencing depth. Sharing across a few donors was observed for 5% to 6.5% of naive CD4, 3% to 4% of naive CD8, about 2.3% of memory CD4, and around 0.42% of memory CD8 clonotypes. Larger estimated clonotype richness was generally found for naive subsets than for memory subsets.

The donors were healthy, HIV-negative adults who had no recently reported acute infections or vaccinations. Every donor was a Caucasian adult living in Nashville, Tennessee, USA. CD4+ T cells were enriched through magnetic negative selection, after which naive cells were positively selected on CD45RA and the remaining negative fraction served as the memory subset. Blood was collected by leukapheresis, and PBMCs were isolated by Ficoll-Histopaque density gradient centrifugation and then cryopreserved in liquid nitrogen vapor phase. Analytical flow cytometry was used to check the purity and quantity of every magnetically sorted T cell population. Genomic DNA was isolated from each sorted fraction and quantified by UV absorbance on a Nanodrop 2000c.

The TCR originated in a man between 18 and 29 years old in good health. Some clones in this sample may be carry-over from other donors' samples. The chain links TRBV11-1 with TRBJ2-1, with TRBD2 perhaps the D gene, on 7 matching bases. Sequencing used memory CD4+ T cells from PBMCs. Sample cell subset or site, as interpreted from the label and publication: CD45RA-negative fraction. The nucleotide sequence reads TGTGCCAGCAGCCCGGAGGGGGGGACTATTTTTAATGAGCAGTTCTTC. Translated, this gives CASSPEGGTIFNEQFF.